These 11 T cell receptor beta chains originate from one sample sequenced in a study of naive and memory T cell subsets. Both TRBC1 and TRBC2 were covered by a beta constant-region primer of two equimolar oligonucleotides. Ligated cDNA was amplified by four rounds of PCR with nested alpha and beta constant-region primers and SP2. TCRdb re-derived calls from the UMI-ligation and nested PCR reads in MiXCR, one entry per CDR3 protein. Among over 80,000 distinct CDR3 sequences listed, roughly 12% were seen once. Study findings and constraints: Especially in CD8 cells, naive repertoires contained a few larger clonotypes, possibly CD45RA-re-expressing memory cells.

Their target antigens are unknown. Specimen: naive CD4+ T cells from blood. The receptors shown here come from a human donor in good health.

This clonotype was seen only a few times. The CDR3: CASSPHGQGEAFF. DNA for the CDR3: TGTGCCAGCAGTCCCCATGGACAGGGTGAAGCTTTCTTT. The chain recombines TRBV6-4 with TRBJ1-1, with 8 bases that match TRBD1. Per the germline V gene, CDR1 is MRHNA and CDR2 is SNTAGT. This CDR3 region has 13 residues. V trimming: 5 bases; J trimming: 7 bases; junction bases outside the gene matches: 6.

This clonotype was counted at least ten times. The chain joins TRBV12-3 or TRBV12-4 to TRBJ2-7; 8 bases agree with TRBD2. The V gene end was trimmed by 4 bases and the J gene end by 4 bases; junction bases not matched to a gene: 6. The CDR3 is made up of 14 amino acids. The CDR3 DNA follows: TGTGCCAGCAGTTCCTACAGCGGGGGATACGAGCAGTACTTC. As protein: CASSSYSGGYEQYF.

This rearrangement joins TRBV7-9 to TRBJ1-4; weak D call: TRBD1 (5 bases). V lost 5 bases to trimming and J lost 8 bases, with 21 bases between them. The CDR3 length is 16 residues. CDR1 and CDR2 (germline): SEHNR, FQNEAQ (reference sequence). The CDR3 spells CASSPSGTGTAEKLFF. The DNA for the CDR3 is TGTGCCAGCAGCCCTTCCGGGACTGGGACGGCGGAAAAACTGTTTTTT.

This clonotype was counted a few times. This sequence joins TRBV7-7 and TRBJ2-5, with no clear D. This CDR3 is 13 amino acids long. Germline V lookup: CDR1 SSHAT, CDR2 FNYEAQ (reference sequence). V was clipped by 4 bases and J by 2 bases, with 8 bases between them. In DNA, the CDR3 is TGTGCCAGCAGCTGGACCGGACAAGAGACCCAGTACTTC. Translated: CASSWTGQETQYF.

This chain's CDR3 is CASSLAGVADTQYF. The CDR3 region has the DNA TGTGCCAGCAGTCTTGCCGGGGTAGCGGATACGCAGTATTTT. The J gene is TRBJ2-3, the V gene TRBV6-5, with D maybe TRBD2 (5 bases). Per the germline V gene, CDR1 is MNHEY and CDR2 is SVGAGI. V was clipped by 5 bases and J by 6 bases, with 15 bases between them. The CDR3 has 14 amino acids.

This clonotype has at least ten counts. The chain has TRBV4-2 and TRBJ2-3; 8 bases fit TRBD2. Losses at the gene ends were 1 base for V and 1 base for J; bases not matched to a gene: 7. The CDR3 covers 17 residues. The germline gives CDR1 LGHNA, CDR2 YNFKEQ. CDR3 protein: CASSQAGTRAGTDTQYF. CDR3 DNA: TGTGCCAGCAGCCAAGCTGGGACTAGGGCCGGCACAGATACGCAGTATTTT.

The chain is built from TRBV3-1 and TRBJ2-1; 7 nucleotides match TRBD2. V shed 5 bases and J 0 bases; nucleotides not matched to a gene: 4. Germline V lookup: CDR1 LGHDT, CDR2 YNNKEL (reference sequence). The CDR3 has 15 amino acids. CDR3 sequence reads: CASSSSGVSYNEQFF. DNA of the CDR3: TGTGCCAGCAGCTCGAGCGGGGTCTCCTACAATGAGCAGTTCTTC.

The J gene is TRBJ2-3, the V gene TRBV20-1; D not resolved. With 0 bases removed from V and 7 bases from J, the gap between germline ends came to 17 bases. Per germline, CDR1 DFQATT and CDR2 SNEGSKA (reference sequence). CDR3 length equals 15 residues. The CDR3 region has the DNA TGCAGTGCTAGAGATTTGATGGCGCTACCTTATACGCAGTATTTT. This gives the protein CSARDLMALPYTQYF.

This clonotype was seen repeatedly, ten times or more. The chain uses TRBV5-1 and TRBJ2-1, with D possibly being TRBD2 (5 bases). Germline CDR1 and CDR2: SGHRS and YFSETQ. This CDR3 is 15 amino acids long. The V end was cut by 4 bases, the J end by 8 bases, with 19 bases between. In DNA, the CDR3 is TGCGCCAGCAGCCCAATGGCGGGTTTGGTAGATGAGCAGTTCTTC. Amino acids: CASSPMAGLVDEQFF.

The sample holds a few counts of this clonotype. The chain couples TRBV2 to TRBJ2-5, with TRBD1 matching over 8 bases. This CDR3 is 15 amino acids long. CDR1 is SNHLY, CDR2 FYNNEI, per germline. Losses at the gene ends were 3 bases for V and 5 bases for J; bases not matched to a gene: 8. The DNA for the CDR3 is TGTGCCAGCAGTGACCGGGACAGGTGGCGGGAGACCCAGTACTTC. It translates to CASSDRDRWRETQYF.

About this clonotype itself: At one boundary the junction diverges from the germline segment, which might be a read error. This sequence joins TRBV5-1 and TRBJ2-1; D ambiguous. Germline values: CDR1 SGHRS, CDR2 YFSETQ. The CDR3 extends over 13 amino acids. CDR3 sequence reads: CARSLIRYNEQFF. Here the CDR3 DNA reads TGCGCCAGAAGCTTGATACGTTACAATGAGCAGTTCTTC.